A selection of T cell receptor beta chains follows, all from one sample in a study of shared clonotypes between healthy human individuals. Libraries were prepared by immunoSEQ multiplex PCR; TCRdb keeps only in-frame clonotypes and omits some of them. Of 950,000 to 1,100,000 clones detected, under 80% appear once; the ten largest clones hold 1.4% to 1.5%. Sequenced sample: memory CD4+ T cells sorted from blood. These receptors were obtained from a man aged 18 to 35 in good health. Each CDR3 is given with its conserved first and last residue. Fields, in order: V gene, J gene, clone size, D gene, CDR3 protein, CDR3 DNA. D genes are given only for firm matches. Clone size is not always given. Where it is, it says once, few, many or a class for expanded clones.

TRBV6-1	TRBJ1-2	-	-	CASSEEGQGRLDGYTF	TGTGCCAGCAGTGAAGAAGGGCAGGGGAGGCTCGATGGCTACACCTTC
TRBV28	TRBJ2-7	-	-	CASSYGTGIYEQYF	TGTGCCAGCTCCTACGGGACGGGTATCTACGAGCAGTACTTC
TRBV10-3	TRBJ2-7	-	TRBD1	CAISGDRGLHEQYF	TGTGCCATCAGTGGGGACAGGGGACTCCACGAGCAGTACTTC
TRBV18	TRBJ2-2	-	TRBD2	CASSPPGTTRTGGELFF	TGTGCCAGCTCACCACCCGGGACTACCCGAACAGGCGGGGAGCTGTTTTTT
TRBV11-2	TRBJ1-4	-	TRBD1	CASTRYRDRVEKLFF	TGTGCCAGCACCCGATACCGGGACAGGGTTGAAAAACTGTTTTTT
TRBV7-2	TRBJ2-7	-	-	CASSLGDSRNEQYF	TGTGCCAGCAGCTTAGGAGACAGTAGGAACGAGCAGTACTTC
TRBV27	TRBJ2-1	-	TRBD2	CASSPLTSGGPLSSYNEQFF	TGTGCCAGCAGTCCCCTGACTAGCGGGGGTCCTCTTAGCTCCTACAATGAGCAGTTCTTC
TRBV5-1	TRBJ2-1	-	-	CASSPRAEAGFTNEQFF	TGCGCCAGCAGCCCGCGGGCCGAGGCCGGGTTTACGAATGAGCAGTTCTTC
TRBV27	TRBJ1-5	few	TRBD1	CASSLSGGGNQPQHF	TGTGCCAGCAGTTTATCAGGGGGCGGAAATCAGCCCCAGCATTTT
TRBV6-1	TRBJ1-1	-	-	CASSVIYTGAEAFF	TGTGCCAGCAGTGTGATTTATACTGGCGCTGAAGCTTTCTTT
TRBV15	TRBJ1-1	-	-	CATSTGERKTEAFF	TGTGCCACCAGCACAGGGGAAAGAAAGACTGAAGCTTTCTTT
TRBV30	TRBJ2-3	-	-	CAWNGQSTDTQYF	TGTGCCTGGAACGGACAGAGTACAGATACGCAGTATTTT
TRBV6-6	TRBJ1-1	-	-	CASLWGNTEAFF	TGTGCCAGCCTTTGGGGGAACACTGAAGCTTTCTTT
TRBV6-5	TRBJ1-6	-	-	CASSYSNGASLPLHF	TGTGCCAGCAGTTACTCGAACGGAGCTTCGTTACCCCTCCACTTT
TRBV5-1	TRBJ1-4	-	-	CASSLGGTNEKLFF	TGCGCCAGCAGCTTGGGGGGAACTAATGAAAAACTGTTTTTT
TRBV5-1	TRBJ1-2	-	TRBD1	CASSVTGNYGYTF	TGCGCCAGCAGCGTGACAGGGAACTATGGCTACACCTTC
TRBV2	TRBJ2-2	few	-	CASSDGQGHGELFF	TGTGCCAGCAGTGATGGTCAGGGGCACGGGGAGCTGTTTTTT
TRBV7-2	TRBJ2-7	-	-	CASSLVGFSSYEQYF	TGTGCCAGCAGCTTAGTAGGGTTTAGCTCCTACGAGCAGTACTTC
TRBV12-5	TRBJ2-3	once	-	CASAAYLSGGGDTQYF	TGTGCTAGTGCCGCCTATTTGTCCGGGGGAGGCGATACGCAGTATTTT
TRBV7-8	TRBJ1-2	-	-	CASSWGPNYGYTF	TGTGCCAGCAGCTGGGGGCCCAACTATGGCTACACCTTC
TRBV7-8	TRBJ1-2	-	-	CASSPGSSYGYTF	TGTGCCAGCAGCCCAGGGTCGTCCTATGGCTACACCTTC
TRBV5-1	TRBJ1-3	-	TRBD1	CASSPTGTASGNTIYF	TGCGCCAGCAGCCCTACTGGGACAGCCTCTGGAAACACCATATATTTT
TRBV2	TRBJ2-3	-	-	CASSEMPGTQYF	TGTGCCAGCAGTGAAATGCCGGGTACGCAGTATTTT
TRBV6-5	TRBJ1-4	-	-	CASRPGTREKLFF	TGTGCCAGCAGACCCGGGACCAGGGAAAAACTGTTTTTT
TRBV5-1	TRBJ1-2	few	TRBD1	CASSSLQGADGYTF	TGCGCCAGCAGCTCCCTCCAGGGGGCAGATGGCTACACCTTC
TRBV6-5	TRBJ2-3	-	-	CASSYRVADTQYF	TGTGCCAGCAGTTACCGAGTTGCAGATACGCAGTATTTT
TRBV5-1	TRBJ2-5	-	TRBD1	CASMPTGGRETQYF	TGCGCCAGCATGCCTACAGGGGGCAGGGAGACCCAGTACTTC
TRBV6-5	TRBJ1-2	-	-	CASSYGYGYTF	TGTGCCAGCAGTTACGGATATGGCTACACCTTC
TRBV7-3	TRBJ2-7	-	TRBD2	CASSSELWTSGGTAYEQYF	TGTGCCAGCAGCTCTGAGCTGTGGACTAGCGGGGGGACGGCCTACGAGCAGTACTTC
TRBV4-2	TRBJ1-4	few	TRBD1	CASSQPRTGVGEKLFF	TGTGCCAGCAGCCAACCCAGGACAGGGGTCGGGGAAAAACTGTTTTTT
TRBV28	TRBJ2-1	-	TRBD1	CASSLGGTGSSYNEQFF	TGTGCCAGCAGTTTAGGCGGGACAGGGAGCTCCTACAATGAGCAGTTCTTC
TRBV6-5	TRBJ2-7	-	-	CASSRDPSWYEQYF	TGTGCCAGCAGCCGGGACCCTAGCTGGTACGAGCAGTACTTC
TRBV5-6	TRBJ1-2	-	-	CASSFQGSNYGYTF	TGTGCCAGCAGCTTTCAGGGGTCCAACTATGGCTACACCTTC
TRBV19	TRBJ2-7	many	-	CASSLWIGPYEQYF	TGTGCCAGTAGCCTTTGGATAGGGCCCTACGAGCAGTACTTC
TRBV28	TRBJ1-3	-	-	CASSLAGVEGNTIYF	TGTGCCAGCAGTTTGGCAGGAGTTGAAGGAAACACCATATATTTT
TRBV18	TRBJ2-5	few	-	CASSPDRDPAQYF	TGTGCCAGCTCACCTGACCGGGACCCGGCCCAGTACTTC
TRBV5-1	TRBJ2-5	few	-	CASSLAQARGTQYF	TGCGCCAGCAGCTTGGCACAGGCAAGGGGGACCCAGTACTTC
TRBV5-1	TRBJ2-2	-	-	CASSLSSSQGELFF	TGCGCCAGCAGCTTGTCCTCCAGCCAAGGGGAGCTGTTTTTT
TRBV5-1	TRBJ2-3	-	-	CASSLDSPSTDTQYF	TGCGCCAGCAGCCTGGACTCACCGAGCACAGATACGCAGTATTTT
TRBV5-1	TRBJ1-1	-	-	CASSLQDKTEAFF	TGCGCCAGCAGCTTACAAGATAAGACTGAAGCTTTCTTT
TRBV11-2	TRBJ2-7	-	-	CASTSSGEQYF	TGTGCCAGCACCTCGTCCGGCGAGCAGTACTTC
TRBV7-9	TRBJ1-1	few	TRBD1	CASSLQGTGGGTEAFF	TGTGCCAGCAGCTTACAGGGAACAGGGGGCGGCACTGAAGCTTTCTTT
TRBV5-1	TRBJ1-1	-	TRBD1	CASSSLQGAVTEAFF	TGCGCCAGCAGCTCGTTACAGGGGGCTGTTACTGAAGCTTTCTTT
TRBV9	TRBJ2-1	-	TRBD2	CASSVASGTSGLKEQFF	TGTGCCAGCAGCGTAGCATCCGGGACTAGCGGGCTGAAGGAGCAGTTCTTC
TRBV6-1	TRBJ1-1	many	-	CASSDTFDREAFF	TGTGCCAGCAGTGATACCTTCGACAGGGAAGCTTTCTTT
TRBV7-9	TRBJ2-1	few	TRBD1	CASSLWGQGVGNEQFF	TGTGCCAGCAGCTTGTGGGGACAGGGGGTTGGCAATGAGCAGTTCTTC
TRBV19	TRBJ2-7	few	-	CASVLRSGSYEQYF	TGTGCCAGTGTGCTTAGGAGCGGAAGCTACGAGCAGTACTTC
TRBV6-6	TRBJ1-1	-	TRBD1	CASSYPGDRGGEAFF	TGTGCCAGCAGTTACCCAGGGGACAGGGGAGGTGAAGCTTTCTTT
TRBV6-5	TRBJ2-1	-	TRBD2	CASSLRTSGYNEQFF	TGTGCCAGCAGCCTCCGGACTAGTGGGTACAATGAGCAGTTCTTC
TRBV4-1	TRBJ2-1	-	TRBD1	CASSLSGTGHNEQFF	TGCGCCAGCAGCCTTTCCGGGACAGGGCACAATGAGCAGTTCTTC
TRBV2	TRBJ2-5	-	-	CASSEALRADQETQYF	TGTGCCAGCAGTGAAGCGCTTCGGGCAGATCAAGAGACCCAGTACTTC